This is a list of T cell receptor beta chains from one sample in a study of patients and donors after allogeneic stem cell transplantation. TCRdb reprocessed the RT-PCR reads via MiXCR and lists one record per CDR3 protein. The table records 70,000 or so distinct CDR3 sequences, more than 25% of them present only once. Sequenced: blood, either unsorted or a sorted T cell fraction (not recorded which). All receptors come from a human donor who was either an allogeneic HSCT recipient or a stem cell or donor lymphocyte infusion donor (not recorded which). It is not recorded whose cells these are; they may come from a transplant donor. CDR3s include the opening cysteine and the closing phenylalanine or tryptophan. D genes are given only for firm matches. Clone sizes are given selectively: once, few, many, or a class where the clone is expanded.

TRBD1	NA	TRBV27	TRBJ2-2	CASSRDRDGELFF	TGTGCCAGCAGTCGGGACAGGGACGGGGAGCTGTTTTTT
NA	many	TRBV7-9	TRBJ1-5	CASSFGGNQPQHF	TGTGCCAGCAGCTTTGGTGGGAATCAGCCCCAGCATTTT
NA	many	TRBV12-3/TRBV12-4	TRBJ1-2	CASTPRPRAYRNGYTF	TGTGCCAGCACCCCGAGGCCGCGGGCCTATCGCAATGGCTACACCTTC
TRBD2	NA	TRBV27	TRBJ2-3	CASNWGGAQYF	TGTGCCAGCAACTGGGGGGGTGCGCAGTATTTT
TRBD1	NA	TRBV2	TRBJ2-7	CASSEGAGTGSYEQYF	TGTGCCAGCAGTGAAGGGGCCGGGACAGGATCCTACGAGCAGTACTTC
NA	NA	TRBV7-2	TRBJ2-4	CASSLEPNDIQYF	TGTGCCAGCAGCTTAGAGCCTAACGACATTCAGTACTTC
NA	NA	TRBV5-1	TRBJ2-2	CASSSPGGVDTGELFF	TGCGCCAGCAGCTCCCCAGGGGGGGTCGACACCGGGGAGCTGTTTTTT
TRBD1	few	TRBV12-3/TRBV12-4	TRBJ1-1	CASSFLGGGGMNTEAFF	TGTGCCAGCAGTTTCCTAGGGGGCGGGGGTATGAACACTGAAGCTTTCTTT
NA	NA	TRBV12-3/TRBV12-4	TRBJ2-1	CASHRSVSYNEQFF	TGTGCCAGCCATAGATCCGTCTCCTACAATGAGCAGTTCTTC
NA	NA	TRBV5-1	TRBJ1-4	CASILIEKLFF	TGCGCCAGCATCCTCATTGAAAAACTGTTTTTT
NA	few	TRBV7-8	TRBJ2-3	CASSHRVRGTDTQYF	TGTGCCAGCAGCCACAGGGTTCGGGGCACAGATACGCAGTATTTT
NA	many	TRBV30	TRBJ1-3	CAWSVLSSGNTIYF	TGTGCCTGGAGTGTACTATCCTCTGGAAACACCATATATTTT
TRBD2	NA	TRBV5-1	TRBJ2-1	CASSLILAGNNEQFF	TGCGCCAGCAGCTTAATACTAGCGGGAAACAATGAGCAGTTCTTC
NA	NA	TRBV6-6	TRBJ2-1	CASSLTIEQFF	TGTGCCAGCAGCCTGACTATTGAGCAGTTCTTC
NA	few	TRBV6-2/TRBV6-3	TRBJ2-1	CASSYPERFGEQFF	TGTGCCAGCAGTTACCCAGAGAGATTCGGGGAGCAGTTCTTC
NA	NA	TRBV7-6	TRBJ1-4	CASSLDPRATNEKLFF	TGTGCCAGCAGCTTAGACCCCAGAGCAACTAATGAAAAACTGTTTTTT
TRBD1	NA	TRBV27	TRBJ1-1	CASSPRTGAEAFF	TGTGCCAGCAGTCCCAGAACAGGGGCTGAAGCTTTCTTT
TRBD1	NA	TRBV20-1	TRBJ2-4	CSARKTGWALMAKNIQYF	TGCAGTGCTAGAAAGACAGGGTGGGCCCTTATGGCCAAAAACATTCAGTACTTC
NA	NA	TRBV6-2/TRBV6-3	TRBJ2-2	CASRRDTRPGELFF	TGTGCCAGCAGGCGGGACACCCGTCCCGGGGAGCTGTTTTTT
TRBD2	NA	TRBV10-3	TRBJ2-3	CAISGTSGISDTQYF	TGTGCCATCAGTGGGACTAGCGGGATATCAGATACGCAGTATTTT
NA	few	TRBV20-1	TRBJ1-1	CSPREAGNTEAFF	TGCAGTCCGAGGGAGGCAGGGAACACTGAAGCTTTCTTT